The sequence of this TCR beta chain was determined in a study of T cells in localized non-small cell lung cancer. V was cut by 6 bases and J by 0 bases, with 3 bases left in between. The CDR3 covers 12 residues. Per the germline V gene, CDR1 is MNHNS and CDR2 is SASEGT. A word on this clone: Its specificity is not known.

The study, taken as a whole, reports: Longer overall survival associated with higher blood T cell density; shorter survival with higher adjacent-lung clonality. Adjacent uninvolved lung tissue had the highest T cell clonality, exceeding tumor. Among the top 100 tumor clones, a median 57 appeared in adjacent lung. Sequencing was limited to one tumor region, leaving the possibility of heterogeneity open.

Here immunoSEQ multiplex PCR was the method, and the copy in TCRdb shows in-frame clones only, minus some. The sample records 10,000 or so clones, just over 90% being singletons. The sequence derives from a woman between 40 and 69 years old with stage I squamous cell lung carcinoma. Sequences were derived from peripheral blood, sampled before any cancer treatment. The chain links TRBV6-1 to TRBJ2-1; D is ambiguous. The CDR3, as DNA: TGTGCCAGCAGGAGCTCCTACAATGAGCAGTTCTTC. This translates into CASRSSYNEQFF.